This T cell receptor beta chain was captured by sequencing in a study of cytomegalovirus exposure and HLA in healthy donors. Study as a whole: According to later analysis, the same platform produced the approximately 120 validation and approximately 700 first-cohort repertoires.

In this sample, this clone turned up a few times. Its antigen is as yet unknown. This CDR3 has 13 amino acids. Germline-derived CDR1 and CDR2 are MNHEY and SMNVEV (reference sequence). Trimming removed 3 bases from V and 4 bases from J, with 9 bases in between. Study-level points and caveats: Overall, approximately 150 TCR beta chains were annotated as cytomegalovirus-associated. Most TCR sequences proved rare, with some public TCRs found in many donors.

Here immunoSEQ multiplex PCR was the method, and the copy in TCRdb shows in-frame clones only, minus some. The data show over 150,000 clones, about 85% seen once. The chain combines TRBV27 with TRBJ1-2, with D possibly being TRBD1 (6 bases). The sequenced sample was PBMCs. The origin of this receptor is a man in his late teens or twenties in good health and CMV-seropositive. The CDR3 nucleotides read TGTGCCAGCAGTTTCCCCAGGGGCTATGGCTACACCTTC. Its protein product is CASSFPRGYGYTF.